The clone carrying this TCR beta chain was seen just once. What it binds is not known. The CDR3 runs 16 residues. Germline values: CDR1 SEHNR, CDR2 FQNEAQ (reference sequence). V lost 2 bases and J 0 bases, leaving 8 bases between the germline ends. The data belong to a study of OX40 agonist ivuxolimab in advanced cancers. Study-wide background: Each dose-escalation patient presented with hepatocellular carcinoma, melanoma, renal cell or head and neck cancer. At just under 85% male, the cohort had a mean age of about 60 years, ranging from 23 to 79. Study-wide points: The authors also found low normalized T-cell clonal expansion in some nonresponders. In the 0.1 to 3.0 mg/kg range, CD4+ and CD8+ blood T cells had expanded clonally by week 6.

TCRdb keeps only in-frame clones here, not all; method: immunoSEQ multiplex PCR. Here the sample spans 50,000 to 65,000 clones, roughly four fifths being singletons. The TCR sequence derives from an adult with an advanced solid tumor such as melanoma, head and neck, liver or kidney cancer. Here the sequenced sample was CD4+ or CD8+ T cells sorted from blood, taken in a trial of the OX40 agonist ivuxolimab. V usage is TRBV7-9 and J usage is TRBJ2-6; D gene ambiguous. This CDR3 is CASSLLRHSGANVLTF. The CDR3, as DNA: TGTGCCAGCAGCTTATTACGTCACTCTGGGGCCAACGTCCTGACTTTC. The whole variable domain, remainder taken from reference TRBV7-9 and TRBJ2-6, is DTGVSQNPRHKITKRGQNVTFRCDPISEHNRLYWYRQTLGQGPEFLTYFQNEAQLEKSRLLSDRFSAERPKGSFSTLEIQRTEQGDSAMYLCASSLLRHSGANVLTFGAGSRLTVL.